This record concerns one T cell receptor (beta chain) sequence. Its cognate antigen is unknown. The sample belongs to a study of T cell responses to AZD1222 COVID-19 vaccine. Study outcomes and limitations: Reportedly, nearly half of unique spike TCRs recognized epitopes outside B.1.351/B.1.1.7 mutations. A mostly white British donor set with more females was recruited, and clonal diversity was possibly underestimated. The study identified only six AZD1222 recipients as seropositive at baseline.

The CDR3 spans 13 residues. Per germline, CDR1 MNHEY and CDR2 SMNVEV (reference sequence). With 2 bases clipped from V and 9 bases from J, the junction kept 4 bases outside the gene matches. TCRdb's table, derived via immunoSEQ multiplex PCR, lists solely in-frame clones and lacks some. The sample holds 90,000 or so clones; 80% to 90% are singletons and the top ten take more than 7%. This sequence was found in an adult in good health. Sequenced here: peripheral blood, sampled on day 0 of AZD1222 vaccination. The gene calls are TRBV27 and TRBJ1-5; 7 positions agree with TRBD1. This CDR3 reads CASSLRDSGPQHF. In DNA, the CDR3 is TGTGCCAGCAGTTTAAGGGACAGTGGGCCCCAGCATTTT.